Presented here are 7 T cell receptor beta chains from one specimen sequenced in a study of cytomegalovirus exposure and HLA in healthy donors. The PCR employed 60 Vbeta primers together with 13 Jbeta primers. Data came from immunoSEQ multiplex PCR; TCRdb stores just in-frame clones and leaves some out. Altogether fewer than 150,000 clones are present, roughly three quarters being singletons, with the ten largest covering about 5%. The sample was PBMCs. These receptor sequences come from a male donor in good health and CMV-seronegative.

The chain employs TRBV10-3 and TRBJ2-1; 9 bases map to TRBD2. Trimming cost V 0 bases and J 8 bases; bases outside gene matches: 11. The length of the CDR3 is 17 residues. Per the germline V gene, CDR1 is ENHRY and CDR2 is SYGVKD. This CDR3 is CAISESVGGGASDEQFF. CDR3 in DNA: TGTGCCATCAGTGAGTCTGTAGGCGGGGGGGCCTCGGATGAGCAGTTCTTC.

V and J are TRBV6-5 and TRBJ1-2, with a weak D call TRBD1 (5 bases). The CDR3 loop spans 15 amino acids. CDR1 and CDR2 from the germline V gene are MNHEY and SVGAGI. Trimming left V 0 bases short and J 6 bases short, with 14 bases between. CDR3 region: CASSYSGKRGNGYTF. CDR3 nucleotide sequence: TGTGCCAGCAGTTACTCGGGGAAAAGGGGAAATGGCTACACCTTC.

The V and J genes are TRBV21-1 and TRBJ1-4; no check of the table's D call, TRBD1, against the DNA was made. TRBV21-1 is designated a pseudogene. This CDR3 region has 16 residues. Written as DNA, the CDR3 is TGTGCCAGCAGCGCATACAGGGTCTGCTTCTGTGAAAAACTGTTTTTT. The encoded protein is CASSAYRVCFCEKLFF.

This clone was picked up a small number of times. The CDR3 reads CAWTWRGTGELFF. CDR3 nucleotides: TGTGCCTGGACGTGGAGGGGAACCGGGGAGCTGTTTTTT. The rearrangement uses TRBV30 and TRBJ2-2; D is perhaps TRBD2 (6 bases). Trimming cost V 4 bases and J 5 bases, with 11 bases left between them. This CDR3 region has 13 residues. Germline lookup yields CDR1 GTSNPN and CDR2 SVGIG (reference sequence).

CDR3 sequence (DNA): TGTGCCAGCAGCTGGGGGCAGGGACTGAACACTGAAGCTTTCTTT. This codes for CASSWGQGLNTEAFF. The rearrangement joins TRBV7-9 to TRBJ1-1, with D possibly matching TRBD1 (6 bases). Germline V lookup: CDR1 SEHNR, CDR2 FQNEAQ (reference sequence). The CDR3 runs to 15 residues. Trimming removed 4 bases at V and 0 bases at J, with 12 bases between.

The chain has TRBV10-2 and TRBJ1-5; D is unresolved. The length of the CDR3 is 14 residues. Germline assignment: CDR1 WSHSY and CDR2 SAAADI. V was shortened by 3 bases and J by 7 bases, with 13 bases between the two germline ends. The CDR3 loop reads CASSETVQRQPQHF. The CDR3 DNA reads as TGCGCCAGCAGTGAAACCGTACAACGACAGCCCCAGCATTTT.

The chain combines TRBV4-3 with TRBJ2-7; 12 bases are a match to TRBD1. Germline CDR1 is LGHNA and CDR2 is YSLEER. Trimming cost V 0 bases and J 0 bases; bases outside gene matches: 15. The CDR3 is made up of 21 amino acids. CDR3 loop: CASSQESLLGTGGRSSYEQYF. CDR3 nucleotides: TGCGCCAGCAGCCAAGAATCCCTGTTAGGGACAGGGGGCCGGAGCTCCTACGAGCAGTACTTC.